This note documents a single T cell receptor beta chain sequence. No antigen is known for it. Measured with immunoSEQ multiplex PCR; TCRdb has only the in-frame clones, and not every one. The sample holds roughly 23,000 clones, roughly 90% seen once. This record comes from a study of T cell clonotyping in hematopoietic cell transplantation. General observations from the study: After transplant, recipient diversity fell while pathologically expanded clonotypes grew through day 180.

Time point defined: recipient sample about 28 days before transplant, after cytoreduction. Trimming removed 4 bases from V and 1 base from J, with 7 bases in between. The CDR3 is made up of 13 amino acids. Germline V lookup: CDR1 MGHRA, CDR2 YSYEKL. This TCR was sampled from a man aged 18 to 30 with biphenotypic leukemia. Some clones in this sample may be carry-over from other donors' samples. The chain recombines TRBV4-1 with TRBJ1-1; D is possibly TRBD1 (5 bases). The specimen was peripheral blood mononuclear cells, collected before stem cell transplant. The CDR3 DNA reads as TGCGCCAGCAGCCGCGGGGGGAACACTGAAGCTTTCTTT. Its protein is CASSRGGNTEAFF.